The 26 T cell receptor beta chains given below trace back to one sample, sequenced in a study of shared clonotypes between healthy human individuals. The assay was immunoSEQ multiplex PCR, and TCRdb's table has in-frame clones only and misses some. The table includes under 1,100,000 clones, around four fifths detected once. Sequencing was done on a sample of memory CD4+ T cells sorted from blood. Subset indicated: CD45RA-negative fraction. Receptors originate from a young man in good health.

This clone was observed a handful of times. The chain uses TRBV6-4 and TRBJ2-3, with a possible D match to TRBD2 (6 bases). The CDR3 runs 16 residues. Germline values: CDR1 MRHNA, CDR2 SNTAGT. The V gene lost 10 bases and the J gene lost 3 bases, with 23 bases spanning the gap. The CDR3 loop is CANRCPGLAPTDTQYF. Here the CDR3 DNA reads TGTGCCAACCGCTGTCCGGGACTCGCCCCTACAGATACGCAGTATTTT.

V gene TRBV19 combines with J gene TRBJ2-5, with a tentative D call TRBD2 (5 bases). The V and J ends lost 1 base and 3 bases respectively, with 12 bases between them. CDR1 and CDR2 from the germline V gene are LNHDA and SQIVND (reference sequence). The CDR3 runs to 15 residues. CDR3 in amino acids: CASSIGASSKETQYF. CDR3 coding DNA: TGTGCCAGTAGTATAGGCGCTAGCTCCAAAGAGACCCAGTACTTC.

The chain combines TRBV19 with TRBJ1-4; D is ambiguous. Per germline, CDR1 LNHDA and CDR2 SQIVND (reference sequence). The V end was cut by 3 bases, the J end by 7 bases, with 12 bases between. The CDR3 runs 14 residues. The CDR3 DNA reads TGTGCCAGTAGTATCCCCGGGGTTTCTGAAAAACTGTTTTTT. It codes for CASSIPGVSEKLFF.

The table lists this clone with a few counts. The chain links TRBV6-1 to TRBJ1-5; the match to TRBD1 covers 7 bases. This CDR3 is built from 16 residues. Germline V CDR1 and CDR2: MNHNS, SASEGT. The V gene end was trimmed by 4 bases and the J gene end by 1 base; junction bases not matched to a gene: 7. The CDR3 loop reads CASSGGGTASNQPQHF. CDR3 sequence (DNA): TGTGCCAGCAGTGGAGGGGGGACAGCCAGCAATCAGCCCCAGCATTTT.

V and J are TRBV7-2 and TRBJ1-2; maybe TRBD1 (6 bases). Trimming removed 5 bases at V and 5 bases at J, with 12 bases between. This CDR3 is built from 13 residues. Germline V gene sequence: CDR1 SGHTA, CDR2 FQGNSA. The CDR3, as DNA: TGTGCCAGCAGCGCCGGACAGTCTTATGGCTACACCTTC. Translating it yields CASSAGQSYGYTF.

V is TRBV10-3 and J is TRBJ1-6; the match to TRBD1 covers 9 bases. The germline CDR1 and CDR2 sequences are ENHRY and SYGVKD. Trimming removed 6 bases from V and 10 bases from J; junction bases left unmatched: 4. There are 13 residues in the CDR3. The CDR3: CAIRRDRDSPLHF. Here the CDR3 DNA reads TGTGCCATCAGGCGGGACAGGGACTCACCCCTCCACTTT.

The chain links TRBV27 to TRBJ1-2, with TRBD1 as a possible D gene (5 bases). CDR1 is MNHEY, CDR2 SMNVEV, per germline (reference sequence). The CDR3 covers 12 residues. V lost 8 bases and J lost 6, with 13 bases in between. The CDR3: CASLGLQDGYTF. The CDR3 DNA follows: TGTGCCAGCCTGGGGTTACAGGATGGCTACACCTTC.

The rearrangement links TRBV7-9 to TRBJ1-4; D is unresolved. CDR3 length equals 13 residues. The germline V gene encodes CDR1 SEHNR and CDR2 FQNEAQ (reference sequence). V was pared by 2 bases and J by 3 bases, with 4 bases between. The CDR3 spells CASSLYPNEKLFF. CDR3 sequence (DNA): TGTGCCAGCAGCTTATATCCTAATGAAAAACTGTTTTTT.

V gene TRBV5-1 combines with J gene TRBJ1-5; D not resolved. This CDR3 is built from 15 residues. The germline V and J ends were trimmed by 0 bases and 4 bases, with 11 bases remaining between them. The germline V gene has CDR1 SGHRS and CDR2 YFSETQ. The CDR3 region has the DNA TGCGCCAGCAGCTTGGTTCCAGGTCTTAATCAGCCCCAGCATTTT. Protein: CASSLVPGLNQPQHF.

Remarks on this clone: The sample carries other DNA sequences with the same CDR3. This chain connects TRBV5-1 to TRBJ1-3; unclear D gene. Per the germline V gene, CDR1 is SGHRS and CDR2 is YFSETQ. V was shortened by 4 bases and J by 3 bases, with 8 bases between the two germline ends. This CDR3 is 13 amino acids long. CDR3 bases: TGCGCCAGCAGCCGCGATGGTGGAAACACCATATATTTT. Its protein is CASSRDGGNTIYF.

This chain joins TRBV25-1 and TRBJ1-1; 7 nucleotides match TRBD1. This CDR3 is built from 13 residues. From germline, CDR1 is MGHDK and CDR2 SYGVNS. V dropped 6 bases and J dropped 5; count of bases not matched to a gene: 6. This chain's CDR3 is CASRLTGVTEAFF. The CDR3 DNA follows: TGTGCCAGCAGATTAACAGGGGTTACTGAAGCTTTCTTT.

Only one count was recorded for this clone. One junction end disagrees with the germline gene, perhaps due to a read error. This chain connects TRBV28 to TRBJ1-5; a possible D gene is TRBD1 (6 bases). Germline CDR1 MDHEN, CDR2 SYDVKM. The CDR3 length is 12 residues. Written as DNA, the CDR3 is TGTGCCAGCAGTCCCCCGGGGGGCTCCTCGAAATTT. Translating it yields CASSPPGGSSKF.

J is TRBJ1-4 and V is TRBV5-5; no clear D gene. V gave up 5 bases and J gave up 3 bases, with 11 bases separating them. Germline assignment: CDR1 SGHKS and CDR2 YYEKEE (reference sequence). This CDR3 is built from 14 residues. CDR3 region: CASSLGWANEKLFF. DNA of the CDR3: TGTGCCAGCAGTCTAGGGTGGGCTAATGAAAAACTGTTTTTT.

Details on this clone: The likely explanation is a read error, given a far larger clone one base away. Additional DNA sequences in this sample encode the identical CDR3. V gene TRBV9 combines with J gene TRBJ1-2; TRBD1 is a possible D gene (6 bases). The CDR3 has 13 residues. Germline loops: CDR1 SGDLS, CDR2 YYNGEE. V shed 3 bases and J shed 2 bases, with 8 bases lying between them. The CDR3 DNA reads as TGTGCCAGCAGCGCTACAGGGAACTATGGCTACACCTTC. It specifies CASSATGNYGYTF. The full variable domain, its missing parts supplied by reference TRBV9 and TRBJ1-2, is DSGVTQTPKHLITATGQRVTLRCSPRSGDLSVYWYQQSLDQGLQFLIQYYNGEERAKGNILERFSAQQFPDLHSELNLSSLELGDSALYFCASSATGNYGYTFGSGTRLTVV.

The chain is built from TRBV6-1 and TRBJ1-5; 10 bases line up with TRBD1. CDR1 MNHNS and CDR2 SASEGT come from the germline V gene. The CDR3 is 14 amino acids. Unmatched junction bases numbered 5, after V lost 6 bases and J lost 6 bases. DNA for the CDR3: TGTGCCAGCAGCGTAGACAGGGGGCCTCAGCCCCAGCATTTT. The encoded protein is CASSVDRGPQPQHF.

V usage is TRBV6-1 and J usage is TRBJ1-2; 10 positions agree with TRBD1. Looked up from germline, CDR1 is MNHNS and CDR2 is SASEGT. J lost 4 bases, V lost 1 base, and 6 bases had no gene match. The CDR3 is 16 residues long. The CDR3 reads CASSEVGDRGRYGYTF. As DNA, the CDR3 is TGTGCCAGCAGTGAAGTGGGGGACAGGGGACGCTATGGCTACACCTTC.

The V call is TRBV9, the J call TRBJ1-1; the D gene is possibly TRBD1 (5 bases). This CDR3 comprises 15 residues. V lost 4 bases and J 5 bases, leaving 18 bases between the germline ends. From germline, CDR1 is SGDLS and CDR2 YYNGEE. The chain's CDR3 is CASSPQRGVATEAFF. In DNA form, the CDR3 reads TGTGCCAGCAGCCCGCAACGGGGCGTGGCAACTGAAGCTTTCTTT.

This clone was seen only a few times. The rearrangement joins TRBV6-1 to TRBJ2-5; 10 bases agree with TRBD2. CDR1 is MNHNS and CDR2 is SASEGT in the germline V gene. The CDR3 is 16 residues long. V shed 3 bases and J 2 bases; nucleotides not matched to a gene: 6. The CDR3 region has the DNA TGTGCCAGCAGTGAGATGTTAGCGGGGGGTCAAGAGACCCAGTACTTC. Translated: CASSEMLAGGQETQYF.

V is TRBV5-1 and J is TRBJ2-2, with TRBD1 matching 8 bases. Losses at the gene ends were 4 bases for V and 2 bases for J; bases not matched to a gene: 10. Germline V lookup: CDR1 SGHRS, CDR2 YFSETQ. The CDR3 is 17 residues long. CDR3 in DNA: TGCGCCAGCAGCCCAATGGGACAGGTCTCTAACACCGGGGAGCTGTTTTTT. Translating gives CASSPMGQVSNTGELFF.

The V and J genes are TRBV29-1 and TRBJ2-3; D is unresolved. CDR3 length equals 11 residues. From germline, CDR1 is SQVTM and CDR2 ANQGSEA. V lost 5 bases and J lost 3, with 6 bases in between. DNA of the CDR3: TGCAGCGTTCAGTCTACAGATACGCAGTATTTT. Translated: CSVQSTDTQYF.

This clone showed up many times. CDR3 sequence: CASSLSLTLTGELFF. The CDR3 nucleotides read TGTGCCAGCAGTTTATCCCTAACCCTCACCGGGGAGCTGTTTTTT. The chain carries TRBV27 and TRBJ2-2; no firm D call. CDR1 and CDR2 (germline): MNHEY, SMNVEV (reference sequence). The CDR3 spans 15 residues. Trimming stripped 0 bases from V and 4 bases from J, with 9 bases between.

The chain is built from TRBV28 and TRBJ2-7; tentative D call: TRBD2 (6 bases). Germline CDR1 MDHEN, CDR2 SYDVKM. The germline V and J ends were trimmed by 4 bases and 5 bases, with 18 bases remaining between them. The CDR3 extends over 15 amino acids. The CDR3 bases are TGTGCCAGCAGTTCTACCGGGACTGGCGTGAACGAGCAGTACTTC. This sequence encodes CASSSTGTGVNEQYF.

V usage is TRBV7-2 and J usage is TRBJ1-1, with 7 positions matching TRBD1. Germline V CDR1 and CDR2: SGHTA, FQGNSA. V shed 5 bases, J shed 0 bases, and the junction held 15 bases outside the gene matches. The CDR3 covers 18 residues. Written as DNA, the CDR3 is TGTGCCAGCAGCCAGGGCTGGACAGGCGGACTGTTGAACACTGAAGCTTTCTTT. Protein: CASSQGWTGGLLNTEAFF.

Many counts were recorded for this clone. J is TRBJ2-5 and V is TRBV5-1; 13 nucleotides agree with TRBD2. With 5 bases clipped from V and 2 bases from J, the junction kept 0 bases outside the gene matches. CDR1 and CDR2 (germline): SGHRS, YFSETQ. The CDR3 consists of 14 residues. CDR3 DNA: TGCGCCAGCAGGGGACTAGCGGGACAAGAGACCCAGTACTTC. This gives the protein CASRGLAGQETQYF.

The chain uses TRBV2 and TRBJ2-7, with D maybe TRBD2 (6 bases). CDR1 and CDR2 from the germline V gene are SNHLY and FYNNEI. With 3 bases removed from V and 5 bases from J, the gap between germline ends came to 14 bases. The CDR3 loop spans 14 amino acids. The CDR3 reads CASSESGAFHEQYF. The CDR3 DNA sequence: TGTGCCAGCAGTGAGTCGGGAGCATTCCACGAGCAGTACTTC.

V usage is TRBV2 and J usage is TRBJ1-4; D remains ambiguous. Deletions cut 6 bases from V and 4 bases from J, with 12 bases between. The CDR3 spans 14 residues. Germline V gene sequence: CDR1 SNHLY, CDR2 FYNNEI. The CDR3 protein is CASRKGGFNEKLFF. The CDR3 DNA reads TGTGCCAGCAGGAAGGGCGGTTTTAATGAAAAACTGTTTTTT.